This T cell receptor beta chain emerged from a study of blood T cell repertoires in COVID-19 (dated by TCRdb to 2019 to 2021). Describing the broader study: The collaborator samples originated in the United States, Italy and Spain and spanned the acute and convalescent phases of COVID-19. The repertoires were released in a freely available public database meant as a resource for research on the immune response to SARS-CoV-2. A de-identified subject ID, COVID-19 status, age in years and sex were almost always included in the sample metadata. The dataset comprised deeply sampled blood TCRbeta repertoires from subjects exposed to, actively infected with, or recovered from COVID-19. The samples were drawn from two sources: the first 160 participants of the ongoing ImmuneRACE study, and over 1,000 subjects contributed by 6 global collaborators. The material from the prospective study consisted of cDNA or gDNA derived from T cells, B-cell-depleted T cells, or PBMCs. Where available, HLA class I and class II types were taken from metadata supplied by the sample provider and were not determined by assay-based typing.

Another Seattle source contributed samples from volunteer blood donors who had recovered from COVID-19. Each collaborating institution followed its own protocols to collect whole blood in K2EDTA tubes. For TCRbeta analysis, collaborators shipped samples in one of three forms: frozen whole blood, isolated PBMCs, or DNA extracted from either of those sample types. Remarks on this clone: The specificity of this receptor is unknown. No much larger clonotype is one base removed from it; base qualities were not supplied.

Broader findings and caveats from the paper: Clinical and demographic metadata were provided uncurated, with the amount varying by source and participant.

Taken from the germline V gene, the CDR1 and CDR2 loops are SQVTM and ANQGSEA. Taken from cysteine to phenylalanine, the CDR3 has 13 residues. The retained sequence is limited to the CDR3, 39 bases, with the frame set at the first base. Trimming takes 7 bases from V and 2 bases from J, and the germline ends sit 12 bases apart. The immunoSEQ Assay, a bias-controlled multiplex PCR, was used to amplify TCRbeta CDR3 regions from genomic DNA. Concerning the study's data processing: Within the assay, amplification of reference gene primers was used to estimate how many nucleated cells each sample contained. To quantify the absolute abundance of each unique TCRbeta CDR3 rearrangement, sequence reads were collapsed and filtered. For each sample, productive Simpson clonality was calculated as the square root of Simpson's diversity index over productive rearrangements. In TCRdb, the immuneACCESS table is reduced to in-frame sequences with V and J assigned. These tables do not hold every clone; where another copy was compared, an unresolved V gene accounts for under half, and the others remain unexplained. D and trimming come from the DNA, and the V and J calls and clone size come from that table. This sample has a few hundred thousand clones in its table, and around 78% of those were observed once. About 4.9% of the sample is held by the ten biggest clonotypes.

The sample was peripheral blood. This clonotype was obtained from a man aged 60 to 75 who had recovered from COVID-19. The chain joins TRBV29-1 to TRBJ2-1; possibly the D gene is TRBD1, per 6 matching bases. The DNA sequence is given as TGCAGCGGTAGGGACACCCCCTACAATGAGCAGTTCTTC. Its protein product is CSGRDTPYNEQFF.